Described below is a single T cell receptor beta chain sequence and its context. Its antigen remains unidentified. It was genomic DNA that served as the template for profiling TCR beta VDJ and CDR3. TCRdb fed the reads into MiXCR, producing one record per CDR3 protein. The top ten clones hold around 4% of a sample with just over 400,000 distinct CDR3 sequences, under 80% of them seen once. CDR1 SQVTM and CDR2 ANQGSEA come from the germline V gene. Trimming took 7 bases from V and 1 from J, leaving 10 bases between them. CDR3 length equals 12 residues. This sample was taken from a study of CD8+CD57+ T cells in acquired aplastic anemia. As for the study in general: Average DNA yield from sorted CD4+ and CD8+ cells was approximately 3 ug.

The study, taken as a whole, reports: For CD8+ Simpson's diversity, patients and controls showed no significant difference. Around 27 CD8+ CDR3 sequences occurred in both the patients and the controls.

Sequenced material: sorted CD4+, CD8+, or CD8+CD57+ T cells (not recorded which) from PBMCs. The clonotype originates from a human donor in good health, serving as a control. This chain uses TRBV29-1 with TRBJ1-1; D is ambiguous. CDR3 coding DNA: TGCAGCGCTATCCGCAGGAACACTGAAGCTTTCTTT. This encodes CSAIRRNTEAFF. The full variable domain, its missing parts supplied by reference TRBV29-1 and TRBJ1-1, is SAVISQKPSRDICQRGTSLTIQCQVDSQVTMMFWYRQQPGQSLTLIATANQGSEATYESGFVIDKFPISRPNLTFSTLTVSNMSPEDSSIYLCSAIRRNTEAFFGQGTRLTVV.